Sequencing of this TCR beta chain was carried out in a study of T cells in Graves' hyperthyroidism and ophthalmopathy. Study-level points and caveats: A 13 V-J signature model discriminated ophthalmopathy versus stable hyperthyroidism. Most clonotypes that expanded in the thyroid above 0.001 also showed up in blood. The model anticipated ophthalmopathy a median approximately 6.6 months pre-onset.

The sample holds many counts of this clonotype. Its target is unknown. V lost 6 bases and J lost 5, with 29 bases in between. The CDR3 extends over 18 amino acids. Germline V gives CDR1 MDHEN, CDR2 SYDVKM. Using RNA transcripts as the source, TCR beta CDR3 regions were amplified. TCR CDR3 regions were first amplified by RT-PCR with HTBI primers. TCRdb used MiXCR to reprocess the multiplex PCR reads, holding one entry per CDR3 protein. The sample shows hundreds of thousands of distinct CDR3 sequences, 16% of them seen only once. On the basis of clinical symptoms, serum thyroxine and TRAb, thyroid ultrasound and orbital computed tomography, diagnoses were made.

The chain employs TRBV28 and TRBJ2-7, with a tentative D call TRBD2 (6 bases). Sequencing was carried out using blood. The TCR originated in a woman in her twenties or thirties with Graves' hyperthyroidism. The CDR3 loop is CASRPYRRQSGRRDEQYF. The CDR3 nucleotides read TGTGCCAGCAGACCCTATAGACGACAGTCCGGGAGAAGGGACGAGCAGTACTTC.